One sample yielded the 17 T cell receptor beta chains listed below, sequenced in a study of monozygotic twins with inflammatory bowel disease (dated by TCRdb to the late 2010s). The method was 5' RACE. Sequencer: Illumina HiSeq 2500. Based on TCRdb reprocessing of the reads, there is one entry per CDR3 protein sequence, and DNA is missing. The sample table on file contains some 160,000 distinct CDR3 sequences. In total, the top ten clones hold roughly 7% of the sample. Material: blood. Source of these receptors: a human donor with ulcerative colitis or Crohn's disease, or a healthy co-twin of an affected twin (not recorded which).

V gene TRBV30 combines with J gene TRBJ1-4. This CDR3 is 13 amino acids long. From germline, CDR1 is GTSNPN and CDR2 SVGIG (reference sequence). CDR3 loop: CAWSPGPIEKLFF. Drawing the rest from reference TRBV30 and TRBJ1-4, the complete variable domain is SQTIHQWPATLVQPVGSPLSLECTVEGTSNPNLYWYRQAAGRGLQLLFYSVGIGQISSEVPQNLSASRPQDRQFILSSKKLLLSDSGFYLCAWSPGPIEKLFFGSGTQLSVL.

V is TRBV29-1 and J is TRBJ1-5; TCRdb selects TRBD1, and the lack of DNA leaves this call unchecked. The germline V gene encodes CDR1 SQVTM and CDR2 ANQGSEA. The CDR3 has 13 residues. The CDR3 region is CSVSQGGNQPQHF.

CDR3 region: CASRLEGQGGVISNQPQHF. This chain connects TRBV12-2 to TRBJ1-5; the TCRdb D gene call, TRBD1, has no DNA to confirm it. TRBV12-2 is assigned pseudogene status. The CDR3 runs 19 residues.

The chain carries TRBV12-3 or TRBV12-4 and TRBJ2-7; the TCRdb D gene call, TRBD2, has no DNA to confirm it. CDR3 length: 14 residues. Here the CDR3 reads CASSFTGGQTEQYF.

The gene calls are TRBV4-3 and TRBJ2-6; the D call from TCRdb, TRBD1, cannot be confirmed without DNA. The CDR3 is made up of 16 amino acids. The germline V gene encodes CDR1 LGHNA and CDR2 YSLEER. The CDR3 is CASSQDEGEGANVLTF.

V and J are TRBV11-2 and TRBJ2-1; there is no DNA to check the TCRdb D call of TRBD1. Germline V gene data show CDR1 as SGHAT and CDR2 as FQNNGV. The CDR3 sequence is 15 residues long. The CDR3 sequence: CASSLDRGSVNEQFF. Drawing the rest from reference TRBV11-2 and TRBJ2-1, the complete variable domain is EAGVAQSPRYKIIEKRQSVAFWCNPISGHATLYWYQQILGQGPKLLIQFQNNGVVDDSQLPKDRFSAERLKGVDSTLKIQPAKLEDSAVYLCASSLDRGSVNEQFFGPGTRLTVL.

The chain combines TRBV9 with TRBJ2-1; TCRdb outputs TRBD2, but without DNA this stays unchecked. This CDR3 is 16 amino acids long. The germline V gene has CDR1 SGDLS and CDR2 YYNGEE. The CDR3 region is CASSPPQREAGDEQFF.

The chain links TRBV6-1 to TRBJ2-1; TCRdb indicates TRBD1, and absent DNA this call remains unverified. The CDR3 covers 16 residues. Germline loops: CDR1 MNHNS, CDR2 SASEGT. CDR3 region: CASSAPAPGGYNEQFF.

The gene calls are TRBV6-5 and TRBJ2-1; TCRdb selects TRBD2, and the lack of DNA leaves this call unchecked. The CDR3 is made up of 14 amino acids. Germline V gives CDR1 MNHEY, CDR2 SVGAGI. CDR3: CASSYGSGSGELFF.

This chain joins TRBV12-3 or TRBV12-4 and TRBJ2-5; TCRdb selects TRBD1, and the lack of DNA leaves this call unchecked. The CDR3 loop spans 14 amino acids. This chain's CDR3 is CASRVPGGEETQYF.

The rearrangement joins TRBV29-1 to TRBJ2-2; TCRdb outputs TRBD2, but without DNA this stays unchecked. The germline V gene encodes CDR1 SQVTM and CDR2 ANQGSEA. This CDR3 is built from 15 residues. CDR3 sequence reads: CSVGLAGEVTGELFF.

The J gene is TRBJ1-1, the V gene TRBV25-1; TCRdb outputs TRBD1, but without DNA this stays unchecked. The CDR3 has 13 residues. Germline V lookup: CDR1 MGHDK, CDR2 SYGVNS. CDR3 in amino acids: CASRGRLNTEAFF.

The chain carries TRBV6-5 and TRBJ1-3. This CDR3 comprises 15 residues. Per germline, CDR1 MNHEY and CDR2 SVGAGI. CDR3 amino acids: CASTSSGGSGNTIYF.

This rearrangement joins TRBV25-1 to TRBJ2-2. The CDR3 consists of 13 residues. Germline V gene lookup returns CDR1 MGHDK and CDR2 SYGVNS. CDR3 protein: CASSPLIPGELFF.

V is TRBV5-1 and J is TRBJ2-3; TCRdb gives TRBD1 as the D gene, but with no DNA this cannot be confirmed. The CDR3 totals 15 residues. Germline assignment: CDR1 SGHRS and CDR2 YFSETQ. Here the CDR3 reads CASSLRGVITDTQYF.

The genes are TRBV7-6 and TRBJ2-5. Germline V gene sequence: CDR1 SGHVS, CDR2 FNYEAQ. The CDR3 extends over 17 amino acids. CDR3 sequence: CASSLRTHYLKVETQYF.

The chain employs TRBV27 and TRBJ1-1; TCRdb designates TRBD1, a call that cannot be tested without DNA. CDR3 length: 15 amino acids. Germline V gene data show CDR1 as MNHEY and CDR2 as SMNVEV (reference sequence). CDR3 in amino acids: CASSFIYRGRTEAFF.